Following are 29 T cell receptor beta chains from one sample sequenced in a study of T cell responses to AZD1222 COVID-19 vaccine. Sequencing used immunoSEQ multiplex PCR; TCRdb keeps in-frame clones, though not all of them. The sample yields some 110,000 clones, 86% seen once. The starting material was peripheral blood, obtained 28 days after the second AZD1222 dose. The receptors were sampled from an adult who received the AZD1222 COVID-19 vaccine.

The chain uses TRBV6-5 and TRBJ2-5; 7 bases align to TRBD1. CDR3 length equals 16 residues. After removal of 1 base from V and 1 base from J, the junction contained 6 bases not matched to a gene. Germline CDR1 is MNHEY and CDR2 is SVGAGI. CDR3 loop: CASSYYGRGFQETQYF. For the CDR3, the DNA is TGTGCCAGCAGTTACTACGGCAGGGGGTTCCAAGAGACCCAGTACTTC.

The chain recombines TRBV6-2 or TRBV6-3 with TRBJ1-6; D uncertain. Per germline, CDR1 MNHEY and CDR2 SVGEGT. CDR3 length: 14 residues. Trimming stripped 5 bases from V and 7 bases from J, with 12 bases between. The CDR3 reads CASSPGGYNSPLHF. CDR3 DNA sequence: TGTGCCAGCAGTCCAGGAGGGTACAATTCACCCCTCCACTTT.

V and J are TRBV21-1 and TRBJ2-4. TRBV21-1 is labeled a pseudogene. The CDR3 totals 17 residues. The chain's CDR3 is CASSKVYSGPQRNIQYF. For the CDR3, the DNA is TGTGCCAGCAGCAAAGTTTATTCGGGCCCGCAGCGTAACATTCAGTACTTC.

This rearrangement joins TRBV2 to TRBJ1-6; D is undetermined. The length of the CDR3 is 15 residues. The germline V gene encodes CDR1 SNHLY and CDR2 FYNNEI. The ends were cut back, 5 bases at V and 6 bases at J, with 14 bases in the middle. The DNA for the CDR3 is TGTGCCAGCAGTCAGCAAAGCGTCTCTAATTCACCCCTCCACTTT. Encoded protein: CASSQQSVSNSPLHF. Based on the CDR3 plus reference TRBV2 and TRBJ1-6, the full variable domain is EPEVTQTPSHQVTQMGQEVILRCVPISNHLYFYWYRQILGQKVEFLVSFYNNEISEKSEIFDDQFSVERPDGSNFTLKIRSTKLEDSAMYFCASSQQSVSNSPLHFGNGTRLTVT.

The V gene is TRBV9, the J gene TRBJ2-5, with 11 bases aligning to TRBD2. The CDR3 is made up of 16 amino acids. Germline lookup yields CDR1 SGDLS and CDR2 YYNGEE. V lost 0 bases to trimming and J lost 2 bases; unmatched junction nucleotides: 3. The CDR3 coding sequence is TGTGCCAGCAGCGTAGGTACTAGCGGGGGTCAAGAGACCCAGTACTTC. It specifies CASSVGTSGGQETQYF.

In DNA, the CDR3 is TGTGCCGGACAGGGAGGAGGCAATCAGCCCCAGCATTTT. Its translation is CAGQGGGNQPQHF. The genes are TRBV2 and TRBJ1-5; TRBD1 matches 8 bases. After removal of 11 bases from V and 2 bases from J, the junction contained 5 bases not matched to a gene. CDR1 and CDR2 (germline): SNHLY, FYNNEI. The CDR3 runs to 13 residues.

J is TRBJ1-1 and V is TRBV5-1, with a possible D match to TRBD1 (6 bases). V shed 5 bases and J shed 4 bases, with 15 bases lying between them. The CDR3 has 14 amino acids. Germline CDR1 is SGHRS and CDR2 is YFSETQ. The CDR3 DNA sequence: TGCGCCAGCAGGGGCGGGGGGCTCGGCACTGAAGCTTTCTTT. This translates into CASRGGGLGTEAFF.

The chain recombines TRBV9 with TRBJ2-2; 8 bases align to TRBD2. CDR1 is SGDLS and CDR2 is YYNGEE in the germline V gene. Unmatched junction bases numbered 14, after V lost 3 bases and J lost 1 base. The CDR3 is 19 amino acids. The CDR3 DNA is TGTGCCAGCAGCGCCGATGGGATGGGTAGCGGGAAGAACACCGGGGAGCTGTTTTTT. Translated: CASSADGMGSGKNTGELFF.

The chain links TRBV29-1 to TRBJ1-4; no definite D call. The germline gives CDR1 SQVTM, CDR2 ANQGSEA. V shed 5 bases and J shed 2 bases, with 12 bases lying between them. The CDR3 length is 14 residues. The chain's CDR3 is CSVRRAGTNEKLFF. As DNA, the CDR3 is TGCAGCGTTCGCCGGGCGGGTACTAATGAAAAACTGTTTTTT.

Notes on this clone: One end of the junction is discordant with germline, which a read error may explain. The chain employs TRBV10-2 and TRBJ2-5; TRBD2 matches 15 bases. Germline V gene lookup returns CDR1 WSHSY and CDR2 SAAADI. The CDR3 is made up of 11 amino acids. CDR3 protein: CASSGTSGRDF. The CDR3 DNA reads TGCGCCAGCAGTGGGACTAGCGGGAGGGACTTC.

The V and J genes are TRBV5-8 and TRBJ1-5; D gene unclear. There are 16 residues in the CDR3. Per the germline V gene, CDR1 is SGHTS and CDR2 is YDEGEE. The germline V and J ends were trimmed by 0 bases and 0 bases, with 10 bases remaining between them. The DNA of the CDR3 is TGTGCCAGCAGCTTGGAGGGATCTCCTAGCAATCAGCCCCAGCATTTT. This gives the protein CASSLEGSPSNQPQHF.

The gene calls are TRBV5-1 and TRBJ1-1, with 10 bases matching TRBD1. The CDR3 spans 14 residues. CDR1 and CDR2 (germline): SGHRS, YFSETQ. The J segment lost 10 bases and the V segment lost 4 bases, leaving 10 bases of the junction unmatched. Written as DNA, the CDR3 is TGCGCCAGCAGCGCCGGACAGGGGGAACAAGGAGCTTTCTTT. Its translation is CASSAGQGEQGAFF.

The rearrangement joins TRBV9 to TRBJ2-7; 9 bases align to TRBD2. The CDR3 runs 15 residues. The trim removed 1 base at V and 7 bases at J, leaving 9 bases unmatched. Germline V gene data show CDR1 as SGDLS and CDR2 as YYNGEE. CDR3 DNA sequence: TGTGCCAGCAGCGTAAGTGCGGGAGGGCCAAGGGAGCAGTACTTC. This translates into CASSVSAGGPREQYF.

The chain has TRBV28 and TRBJ1-5; TRBD1 is a possible D gene (5 bases). Trimming stripped 4 bases from V and 5 bases from J, with 15 bases between. From germline, CDR1 is MDHEN and CDR2 SYDVKM. The CDR3 runs 15 residues. In DNA form, the CDR3 reads TGTGCCAGCAGTTCTCAGGGCCACGGACATCAGCCCCAGCATTTT. The encoded protein is CASSSQGHGHQPQHF. Complete variable domain (other parts from reference TRBV28 and TRBJ1-5): DVKVTQSSRYLVKRTGEKVFLECVQDMDHENMFWYRQDPGLGLRLIYFSYDVKMKEKGDIPEGYSVSREKKERFSLILESASTNQTSMYLCASSSQGHGHQPQHFGDGTRLSIL.

The rearrangement joins TRBV19 to TRBJ2-7; possibly TRBD2 for D (6 bases). The length of the CDR3 is 14 residues. Germline V CDR1 and CDR2: LNHDA, SQIVND (reference sequence). Trimming stripped 3 bases from V and 2 bases from J, with 11 bases between. The DNA for the CDR3 is TGTGCCAGTAGTATTCAGGGAGGTACCTACGAGCAGTACTTC. Translating gives CASSIQGGTYEQYF.

This clone appeared once. The V call is TRBV16, the J call TRBJ1-1; possibly TRBD1 for D (6 bases). CDR3 length: 15 residues. Trimming cost V 4 bases and J 2 bases, with 14 bases left between them. Germline lookup yields CDR1 KGHSY and CDR2 FQNENV. CDR3 coding DNA: TGTGCCAGCAGCCTACTCGGAGGGGGAAACACTGAAGCTTTCTTT. Protein: CASSLLGGGNTEAFF.

The rearrangement links TRBV9 to TRBJ2-3; D unclear. CDR1 is SGDLS, CDR2 YYNGEE, per germline. The CDR3 loop spans 16 amino acids. V gave up 0 bases and J gave up 0 bases, with 11 bases separating them. CDR3 sequence: CASSVGLGLSTDTQYF. CDR3 coding DNA: TGTGCCAGCAGCGTAGGCTTAGGGCTGAGCACAGATACGCAGTATTTT.

The rearrangement links TRBV19 to TRBJ2-7; D possibly uses TRBD1 or TRBD2 (6 bases each). CDR1 and CDR2 from the germline V gene are LNHDA and SQIVND (reference sequence). V gave up 4 bases and J gave up 6 bases, with 16 bases separating them. This CDR3 contains 14 residues. The CDR3 is CASSRIGGQSEQYF. The CDR3 DNA follows: TGTGCCAGTAGTAGAATAGGGGGGCAATCCGAGCAGTACTTC.

V gene TRBV27 combines with J gene TRBJ1-2, with a tentative D call TRBD1 (5 bases). CDR1 is MNHEY and CDR2 is SMNVEV in the germline V gene (reference sequence). Trimming stripped 5 bases from V and 4 bases from J, with 20 bases between. CDR3 length: 16 residues. The CDR3 loop reads CASSNSQGRDLYGYTF. The CDR3 nucleotides read TGTGCCAGCAGTAACTCCCAGGGTAGGGACCTCTATGGCTACACCTTC.

The chain joins TRBV6-6 to TRBJ1-1; D possibly corresponds to TRBD1 (5 bases). Looked up from germline, CDR1 is MNHNY and CDR2 is SVGAGI (reference sequence). Trimming shortened V by 5 bases and J by 1 base, and 5 bases separated the two germline ends. CDR3 length: 12 residues. This CDR3 reads CASSGQNTEAFF. DNA for the CDR3: TGTGCCAGCAGTGGACAGAACACTGAAGCTTTCTTT.

The rearrangement uses TRBV18 and TRBJ1-1, with a weak D call TRBD1 (5 bases). With 3 bases removed from V and 5 bases from J, the gap between germline ends came to 13 bases. CDR1 and CDR2 (germline): KGHSH, LQKENI. The CDR3 is 14 amino acids. Here the CDR3 reads CASSPTRGRTEAFF. DNA of the CDR3: TGTGCCAGCTCACCCACAAGGGGCCGGACTGAAGCTTTCTTT.

V gene TRBV4-3 combines with J gene TRBJ2-7, with D tentatively TRBD1 (6 bases). Per germline, CDR1 LGHNA and CDR2 YSLEER. The CDR3 has 16 residues. Between the trimmed V and J ends, which lost 1 base and 3 bases, there was a span of 16 bases. The CDR3 nucleotides read TGCGCCAGCAGCCAAGGGGTGGGACAAGTGATCTACGAGCAGTACTTC. Protein product: CASSQGVGQVIYEQYF.

CDR3 in DNA: TGTGCCAGCAGTGATCCGGGACAGGGGGCAGGAGAGCAGTACTTC. Residues: CASSDPGQGAGEQYF. The rearrangement uses TRBV6-1 and TRBJ2-7; TRBD1 matches at 12 bases. The trim removed 3 bases at V and 7 bases at J, leaving 7 bases unmatched. The CDR3 length is 15 residues. Germline V gene data show CDR1 as MNHNS and CDR2 as SASEGT.

The chain carries TRBV21-1 and TRBJ1-6; the table's D call, TRBD1, was not checked against the DNA. TRBV21-1 is an annotated pseudogene. CDR3 length equals 15 residues. The CDR3, as DNA: TGTGCCAGCAGCATCCGACAGGGATCGGTTTCACCCCTCCACTTT. Protein product: CASSIRQGSVSPLHF.

The CDR3 loop reads CASSSRTGVTVEKLFF. For the CDR3, the DNA is TGTGCCAGCAGTTCCCGGACAGGCGTTACTGTTGAAAAACTGTTTTTT. This chain uses TRBV28 with TRBJ1-4; 7 nucleotides match TRBD1. V was pared by 4 bases and J by 7 bases, with 12 bases of the junction left unmatched. There are 16 residues in the CDR3. The germline V gene has CDR1 MDHEN and CDR2 SYDVKM.

This sequence joins TRBV4-1 and TRBJ2-3, with 7 bases identical to TRBD1. V lost 0 bases, J lost 5 bases, and 11 bases stayed unmatched. Germline CDR1 reads MGHRA; CDR2 reads YSYEKL. This CDR3 contains 17 residues. The CDR3 region is CASSQEFGRGLGDTQYF. DNA of the CDR3: TGCGCCAGCAGCCAAGAATTCGGCAGGGGGTTGGGAGATACGCAGTATTTT.

V usage is TRBV27 and J usage is TRBJ1-1, with 7 nucleotides matching TRBD1. V lost 5 bases and J lost 2; bases outside the gene matches: 14. CDR1 MNHEY and CDR2 SMNVEV come from the germline V gene (reference sequence). This CDR3 region has 17 residues. CDR3 loop: CASSLFSGGSHNTEAFF. For the CDR3, the DNA is TGTGCCAGCAGTCTTTTCTCAGGGGGATCCCACAACACTGAAGCTTTCTTT.

The chain employs TRBV19 and TRBJ1-2; no clear D. V dropped 3 bases and J dropped 5 bases, with 16 bases sitting between them. The germline CDR1 and CDR2 sequences are LNHDA and SQIVND (reference sequence). The CDR3 has 15 amino acids. The CDR3 nucleotides are TGTGCCAGTAGTATCCTACTCGGGGTGTGGTATGGCTACACCTTC. Translated, it gives CASSILLGVWYGYTF.

The V gene is TRBV9, the J gene TRBJ2-7; tentative D call: TRBD1 (6 bases). With 0 bases removed from V and 4 bases from J, the gap between germline ends came to 14 bases. The germline V gene encodes CDR1 SGDLS and CDR2 YYNGEE. The CDR3 has 15 amino acids. The DNA of the CDR3 is TGTGCCAGCAGCGTAGCTGGGCAGGGGCCTTACGAGCAGTACTTC. It yields the protein CASSVAGQGPYEQYF.